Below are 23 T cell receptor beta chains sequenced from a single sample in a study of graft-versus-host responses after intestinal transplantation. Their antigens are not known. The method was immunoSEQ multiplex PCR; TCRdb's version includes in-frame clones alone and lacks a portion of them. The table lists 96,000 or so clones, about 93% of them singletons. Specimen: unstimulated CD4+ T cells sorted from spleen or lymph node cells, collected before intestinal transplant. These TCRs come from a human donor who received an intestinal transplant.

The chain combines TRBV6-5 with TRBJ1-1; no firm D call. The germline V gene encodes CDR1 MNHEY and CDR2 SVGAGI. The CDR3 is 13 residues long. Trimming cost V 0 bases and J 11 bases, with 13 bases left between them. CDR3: CASSYSRAAAAFF. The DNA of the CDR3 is TGTGCCAGCAGTTACTCGCGAGCGGCCGCGGCTTTCTTT.

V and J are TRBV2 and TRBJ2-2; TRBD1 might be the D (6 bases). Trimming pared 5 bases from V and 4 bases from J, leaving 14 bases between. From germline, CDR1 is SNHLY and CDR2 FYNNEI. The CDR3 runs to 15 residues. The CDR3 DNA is TGTGCCAGCAGTACACAGGGTCGGGCCACCGGGGAGCTGTTTTTT. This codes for CASSTQGRATGELFF.

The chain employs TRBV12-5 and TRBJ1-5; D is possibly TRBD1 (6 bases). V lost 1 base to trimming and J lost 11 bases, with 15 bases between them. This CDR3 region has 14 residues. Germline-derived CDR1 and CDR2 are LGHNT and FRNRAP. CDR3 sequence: CASGLAHQGSAQHF. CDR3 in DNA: TGTGCTAGTGGTTTGGCGCACCAGGGGTCGGCCCAGCATTTT.

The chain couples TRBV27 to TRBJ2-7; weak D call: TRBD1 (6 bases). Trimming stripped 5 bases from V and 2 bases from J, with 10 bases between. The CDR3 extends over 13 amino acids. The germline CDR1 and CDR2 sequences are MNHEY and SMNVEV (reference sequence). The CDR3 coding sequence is TGTGCCAGCAGTACCAGGACAGCCTACGAGCAGTACTTC. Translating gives CASSTRTAYEQYF.

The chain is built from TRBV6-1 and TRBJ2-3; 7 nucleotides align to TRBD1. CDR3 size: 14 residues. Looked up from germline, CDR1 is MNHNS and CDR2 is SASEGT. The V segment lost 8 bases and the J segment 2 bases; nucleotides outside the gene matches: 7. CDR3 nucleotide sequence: TGTGCCAGCCTACTACAGGGGATCACAGATACGCAGTATTTT. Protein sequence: CASLLQGITDTQYF.

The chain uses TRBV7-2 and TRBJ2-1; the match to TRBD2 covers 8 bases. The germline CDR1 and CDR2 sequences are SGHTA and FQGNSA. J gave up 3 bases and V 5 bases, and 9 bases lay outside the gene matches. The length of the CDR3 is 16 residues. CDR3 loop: CASSPQSGSFYNEQFF. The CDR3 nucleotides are TGTGCCAGCAGCCCCCAAAGCGGGAGCTTCTACAATGAGCAGTTCTTC.

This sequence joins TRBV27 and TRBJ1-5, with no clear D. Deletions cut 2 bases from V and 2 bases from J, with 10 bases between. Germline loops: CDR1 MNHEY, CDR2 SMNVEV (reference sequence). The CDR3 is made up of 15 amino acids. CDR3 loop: CASSLTGLGNQPQHF. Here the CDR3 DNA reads TGTGCCAGCAGTTTAACGGGTTTAGGCAATCAGCCCCAGCATTTT.

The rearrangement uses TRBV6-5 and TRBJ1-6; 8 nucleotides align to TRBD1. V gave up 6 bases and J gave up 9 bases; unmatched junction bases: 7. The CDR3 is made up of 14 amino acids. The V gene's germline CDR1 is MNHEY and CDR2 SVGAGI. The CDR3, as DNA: TGTGCCAGCAGCAGACAGGGGAGCGGTTCACCCCTCCACTTT. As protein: CASSRQGSGSPLHF.

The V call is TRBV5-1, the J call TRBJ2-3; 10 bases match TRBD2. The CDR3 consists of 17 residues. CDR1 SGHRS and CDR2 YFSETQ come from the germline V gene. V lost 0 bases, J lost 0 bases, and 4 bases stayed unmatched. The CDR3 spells CASSLATSGLSTDTQYF. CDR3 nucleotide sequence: TGCGCCAGCAGCTTGGCGACTAGCGGGTTGAGCACAGATACGCAGTATTTT.

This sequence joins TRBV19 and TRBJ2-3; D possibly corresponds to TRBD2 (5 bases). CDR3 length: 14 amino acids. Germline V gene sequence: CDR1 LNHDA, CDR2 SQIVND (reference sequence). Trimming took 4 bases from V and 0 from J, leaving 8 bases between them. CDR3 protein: CASSTPGSTDTQYF. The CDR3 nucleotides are TGTGCCAGTAGTACCCCGGGGAGCACAGATACGCAGTATTTT.

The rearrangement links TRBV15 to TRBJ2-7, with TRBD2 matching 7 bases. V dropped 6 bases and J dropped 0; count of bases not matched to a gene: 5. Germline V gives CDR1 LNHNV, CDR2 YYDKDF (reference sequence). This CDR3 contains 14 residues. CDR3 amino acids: CATRETSDSYEQYF. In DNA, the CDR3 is TGTGCCACCAGGGAAACTAGCGACTCCTACGAGCAGTACTTC.

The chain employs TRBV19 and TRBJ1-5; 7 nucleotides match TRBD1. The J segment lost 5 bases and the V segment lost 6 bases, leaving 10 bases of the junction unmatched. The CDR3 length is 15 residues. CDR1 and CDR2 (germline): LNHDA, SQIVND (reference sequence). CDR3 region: CASRMKGDRDQPQHF. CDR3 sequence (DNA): TGTGCCAGTAGGATGAAAGGGGACAGAGATCAGCCCCAGCATTTT.

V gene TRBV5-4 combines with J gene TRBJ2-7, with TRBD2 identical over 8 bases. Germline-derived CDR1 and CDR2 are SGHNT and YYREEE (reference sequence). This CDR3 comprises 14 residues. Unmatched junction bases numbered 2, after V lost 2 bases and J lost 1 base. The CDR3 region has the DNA TGTGCCAGCAGCTTCGGGACTAGTTCCTACGAGCAGTACTTC. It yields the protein CASSFGTSSYEQYF. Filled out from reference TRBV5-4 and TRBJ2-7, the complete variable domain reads ETGVTQSPTHLIKTRGQQVTLRCSSQSGHNTVSWYQQALGQGPQFIFQYYREEENGRGNFPPRFSGLQFPNYSSELNVNALELDDSALYLCASSFGTSSYEQYFGPGTRLTVT.

CDR3 DNA: TGTGCCAGCAGCCCTATGGACAGGGGGAGGGCTTTCTTT. The encoded protein is CASSPMDRGRAFF. This chain connects TRBV6-6 to TRBJ1-1, with 10 bases fitting TRBD1. The CDR3 totals 13 residues. V shed 6 bases, J shed 11 bases, and the junction held 9 bases outside the gene matches. Germline V gene sequence: CDR1 MNHNY, CDR2 SVGAGI (reference sequence).

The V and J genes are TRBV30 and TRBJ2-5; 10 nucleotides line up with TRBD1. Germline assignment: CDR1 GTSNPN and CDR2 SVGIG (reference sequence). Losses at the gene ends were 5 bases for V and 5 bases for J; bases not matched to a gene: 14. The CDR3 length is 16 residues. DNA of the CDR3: TGTGCCTGGGGACAGGGGGTCAAGAGGAGCGGGGAGACCCAGTACTTC. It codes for CAWGQGVKRSGETQYF. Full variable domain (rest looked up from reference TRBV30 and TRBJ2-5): SQTIHQWPATLVQPVGSPLSLECTVEGTSNPNLYWYRQAAGRGLQLLFYSVGIGQISSEVPQNLSASRPQDRQFILSSKKLLLSDSGFYLCAWGQGVKRSGETQYFGPGTRLLVL.

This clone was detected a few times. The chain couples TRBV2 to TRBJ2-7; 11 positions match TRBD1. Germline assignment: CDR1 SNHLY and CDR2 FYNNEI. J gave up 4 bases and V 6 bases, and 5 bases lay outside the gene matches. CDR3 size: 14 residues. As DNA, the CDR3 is TGTGCCAGCAGCCAGGACAGGGGGCCGTACGAGCAGTACTTC. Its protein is CASSQDRGPYEQYF.

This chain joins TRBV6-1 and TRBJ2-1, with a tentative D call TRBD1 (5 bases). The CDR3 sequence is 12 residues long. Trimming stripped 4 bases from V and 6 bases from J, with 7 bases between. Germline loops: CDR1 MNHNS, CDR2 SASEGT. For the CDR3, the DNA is TGTGCCAGCAGTGGGGGCCCCAATGAGCAGTTCTTC. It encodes CASSGGPNEQFF.

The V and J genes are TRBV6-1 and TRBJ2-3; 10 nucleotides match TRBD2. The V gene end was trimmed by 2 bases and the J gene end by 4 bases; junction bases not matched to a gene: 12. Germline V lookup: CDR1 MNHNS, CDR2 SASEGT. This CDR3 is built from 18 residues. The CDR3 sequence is CASSEQPWTSGNADTQYF. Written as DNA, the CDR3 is TGTGCCAGCAGTGAACAGCCCTGGACTAGCGGTAACGCAGATACGCAGTATTTT.

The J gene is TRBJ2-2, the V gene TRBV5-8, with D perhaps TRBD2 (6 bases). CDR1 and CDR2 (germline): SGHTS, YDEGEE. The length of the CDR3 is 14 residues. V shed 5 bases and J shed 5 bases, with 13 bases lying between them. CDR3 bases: TGTGCCAGCAGAGACACACGGGGGACCGGGGAGCTGTTTTTT. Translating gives CASRDTRGTGELFF. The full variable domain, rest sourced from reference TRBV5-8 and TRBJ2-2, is EAGVTQSPTHLIKTRGQQATLRCSPISGHTSVYWYQQALGLGLQFLLWYDEGEERNRGNFPPRFSGRQFPNYSSELNVNALELEDSALYLCASRDTRGTGELFFGEGSRLTVL.

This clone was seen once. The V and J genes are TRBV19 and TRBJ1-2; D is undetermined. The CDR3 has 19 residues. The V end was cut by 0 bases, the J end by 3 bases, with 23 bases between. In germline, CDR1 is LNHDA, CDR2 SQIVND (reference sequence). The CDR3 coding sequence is TGTGCCAGTAGTATAGATCATCTCGGAGTACGAGCGGCCCACTATGGCTACACCTTC. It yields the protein CASSIDHLGVRAAHYGYTF.

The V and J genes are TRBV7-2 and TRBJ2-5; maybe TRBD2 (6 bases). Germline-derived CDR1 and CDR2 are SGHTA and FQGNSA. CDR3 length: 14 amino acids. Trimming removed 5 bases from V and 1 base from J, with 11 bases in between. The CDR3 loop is CASSPSGVQETQYF. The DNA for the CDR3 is TGTGCCAGCAGCCCTTCGGGGGTCCAAGAGACCCAGTACTTC.

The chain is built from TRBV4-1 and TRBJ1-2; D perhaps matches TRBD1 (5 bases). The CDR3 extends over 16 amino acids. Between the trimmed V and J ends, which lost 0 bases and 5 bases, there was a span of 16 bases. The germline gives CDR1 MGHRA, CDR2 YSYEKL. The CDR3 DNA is TGCGCCAGCAGCCAAGACTTTAGACAGAGATTTTATGGCTACACCTTC. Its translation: CASSQDFRQRFYGYTF.

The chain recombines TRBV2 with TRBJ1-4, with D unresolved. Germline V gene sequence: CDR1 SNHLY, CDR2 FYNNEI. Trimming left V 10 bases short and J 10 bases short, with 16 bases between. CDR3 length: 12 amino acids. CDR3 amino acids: CATERIPGKLFF. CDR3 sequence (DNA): TGTGCCACCGAGCGGATCCCCGGAAAACTGTTTTTT. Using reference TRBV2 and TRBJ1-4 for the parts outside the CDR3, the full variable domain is EPEVTQTPSHQVTQMGQEVILRCVPISNHLYFYWYRQILGQKVEFLVSFYNNEISEKSEIFDDQFSVERPDGSNFTLKIRSTKLEDSAMYFCATERIPGKLFFGSGTQLSVL.